These 21 T cell receptor beta chains share one sample of origin, sequenced in a study of regulatory T cells in long-lasting Graves disease. Relying on iRepertoire HTBI primers and Arm-PCR of CDR3 regions, the team built TCR beta libraries. In TCRdb, the multiplex PCR reads were re-called with MiXCR into one record per CDR3 protein. The data hold approximately 390,000 distinct CDR3 sequences, with under 20% observed a single time. Documented time point: newly diagnosed GD, antithyroid drugs for less than 3 months. Researchers made the TCR library from RNA that was extracted from PBMCs. The same data also went into a second study, on T cells in Graves' hyperthyroidism and ophthalmopathy.

The source was peripheral blood mononuclear cells (PBMCs), collected at new diagnosis, from a patient treated with antithyroid drugs. The receptors stem from a woman aged 18-29 years with Graves disease.

This clonotype was seen ten or more times. The chain links TRBV11-2 to TRBJ2-1; D uncertain. This CDR3 is built from 12 residues. Between the trimmed V and J ends, which lost 5 bases and 7 bases, there was a span of 9 bases. Germline lookup yields CDR1 SGHAT and CDR2 FQNNGV. The CDR3 nucleotides read TGTGCCAGCAGCCCACAAAGGAATGAGCAGTTCTTC. Its protein is CASSPQRNEQFF. Supplemented by reference TRBV11-2 and TRBJ2-1, the full variable domain reads EAGVAQSPRYKIIEKRQSVAFWCNPISGHATLYWYQQILGQGPKLLIQFQNNGVVDDSQLPKDRFSAERLKGVDSTLKIQPAKLEDSAVYLCASSPQRNEQFFGPGTRLTVL.

This clonotype occurred many times. The V gene is TRBV12-3 or TRBV12-4, the J gene TRBJ2-5; 7 nucleotides match TRBD1. The junction had 8 bases not matched to a gene; V was cut back by 5 bases and J by 2 bases. CDR3 length: 15 amino acids. For the CDR3, the DNA is TGTGCCAGCAGTGCCCCTTGGACAGGACAAGAGACCCAGTACTTC. Translating gives CASSAPWTGQETQYF.

There are a few counts of this clonotype. One end of the junction varies from germline; a read error may be responsible. The chain links TRBV6-2 or TRBV6-3 to TRBJ2-5; D uncertain. Germline loops: CDR1 MNHEY, CDR2 SVGEGT. The CDR3 extends over 11 amino acids. The DNA for the CDR3 is TGTGCCAGCAGGAACCAAGAGGCCCAGTACTTC. Residues: CASRNQEAQYF.

This clonotype was seen repeatedly, ten times or more. J is TRBJ1-6 and V is TRBV3-1; D call uncertain. The CDR3 spans 16 residues. Between the trimmed V and J ends, which lost 0 bases and 6 bases, there was a span of 12 bases. From germline, CDR1 is LGHDT and CDR2 YNNKEL (reference sequence). CDR3 sequence: CASSQDVTAVNSPLHF. CDR3 bases: TGTGCCAGCAGCCAAGACGTGACGGCCGTTAATTCACCCCTCCACTTT.

At least ten counts were recorded for this clonotype. This rearrangement joins TRBV15 to TRBJ2-3; 7 bases are shared with TRBD1. The CDR3 length is 14 residues. From germline, CDR1 is LNHNV and CDR2 YYDKDF (reference sequence). Trimming at V came to 1 base and at J to 6 bases, leaving 4 bases not matched to a gene. This CDR3 reads CATSRGQGSDTQYF. CDR3 in DNA: TGTGCCACCAGCAGAGGACAGGGATCGGATACGCAGTATTTT.

This clonotype was recorded a few times. The chain carries TRBV6-1 and TRBJ2-1, with D possibly being TRBD2 (6 bases). CDR3 length equals 17 residues. Trimming pared 6 bases from V and 4 bases from J, leaving 22 bases between. Germline V lookup: CDR1 MNHNS, CDR2 SASEGT. Here the CDR3 reads CASSGARDSRTYNEQFF. CDR3 coding DNA: TGTGCCAGCAGCGGCGCCCGGGACTCTAGAACTTACAATGAGCAGTTCTTC.

The CDR3 loop reads CASSRGTRVSGANVLTF. The CDR3 DNA follows: TGCGCCAGCAGCCGTGGGACAAGGGTCTCTGGGGCCAACGTCCTGACTTTC. The chain has TRBV4-1 and TRBJ2-6, with D possibly TRBD1 on 6 matching bases. The CDR3 runs to 17 residues. With 4 bases removed from V and 0 bases from J, the gap between germline ends came to 13 bases. Germline-derived CDR1 and CDR2 are MGHRA and YSYEKL.

This clonotype was recorded many times. The rearrangement links TRBV6-2 or TRBV6-3 to TRBJ1-2, with D tentatively TRBD1 (6 bases). The CDR3 spans 14 residues. The ends were cut back, 6 bases at V and 6 bases at J, with 17 bases in the middle. The germline V gene encodes CDR1 MNHEY and CDR2 SVGEGT. CDR3 protein: CASSTDRVFDGYTF. The CDR3 nucleotides are TGTGCCAGCAGCACGGACAGAGTCTTCGATGGCTACACCTTC.

There are many counts of this clonotype. CDR3 region: CASSPREAQFRSYNEQFF. The CDR3 coding sequence is TGTGCCAGCTCACCACGGGAGGCCCAGTTCCGCTCCTACAATGAGCAGTTCTTC. The chain carries TRBV18 and TRBJ2-1; possibly TRBD2 for D (6 bases). Germline V lookup: CDR1 KGHSH, CDR2 LQKENI. The CDR3 is 18 amino acids. V shed 1 base and J shed 0 bases, with 16 bases lying between them.

This clonotype was seen only a few times. The rearrangement joins TRBV19 to TRBJ2-7; 13 bases map to TRBD2. The J segment lost 2 bases and the V segment lost 4 bases, leaving 5 bases of the junction unmatched. The CDR3 contains 16 residues. Germline CDR1 and CDR2: LNHDA and SQIVND (reference sequence). CDR3 nucleotide sequence: TGTGCCAGTAGTAAAGGGACTAGCGGGACACCCTACGAGCAGTACTTC. The encoded protein is CASSKGTSGTPYEQYF.

This clonotype was detected ten times or more. The J gene is TRBJ2-7, the V gene TRBV3-1; D is unresolved. The ends were cut back, 4 bases at V and 3 bases at J, with 13 bases in the middle. The CDR3 consists of 14 residues. Germline V gene lookup returns CDR1 LGHDT and CDR2 YNNKEL (reference sequence). Here the CDR3 DNA reads TGTGCCAGCAGCCCCTACCTAATCAACTACGAGCAGTACTTC. Protein product: CASSPYLINYEQYF.

This clonotype came up many times. V gene TRBV20-1 combines with J gene TRBJ1-5, with D unresolved. Germline V gene lookup returns CDR1 DFQATT and CDR2 SNEGSKA (reference sequence). Trimming pared 0 bases from V and 0 bases from J, leaving 12 bases between. CDR3 length: 16 residues. The CDR3 loop reads CSARDLIGNSNQPQHF. In DNA, the CDR3 is TGCAGTGCTAGAGATCTAATAGGGAATAGCAATCAGCCCCAGCATTTT.

About this clonotype itself: One junction end disagrees with the germline gene, perhaps due to a read error. J is TRBJ1-6 and V is TRBV6-1; 7 bases are shared with TRBD1. Germline V gives CDR1 MNHNS, CDR2 SASEGT. This CDR3 is 16 amino acids long. Here the CDR3 reads CAISGGPTGVESPLHF. CDR3 DNA sequence: TGTGCCATCAGTGGGGGACCCACAGGGGTTGAATCACCCCTCCACTTT.

For this clonotype: One junction end disagrees with the germline gene, perhaps due to a read error. The CDR3 DNA is TGTGCCTCTAAGGGAGGGGGCGAAGCCCGGGGAGCTGTTTTT. This encodes CASKGGGEARGAVF. The V gene is TRBV30, the J gene TRBJ2-2; D may be TRBD1 or TRBD2 (7 bases each). Germline V CDR1 and CDR2: GTSNPN, SVGIG (reference sequence). The CDR3 contains 14 residues.

This chain uses TRBV29-1 with TRBJ2-5, with 13 bases matching TRBD2. V gave up 4 bases and J gave up 8 bases; unmatched junction bases: 7. CDR3 length equals 14 residues. CDR1 is SQVTM, CDR2 ANQGSEA, per germline. DNA for the CDR3: TGCAGCGTTGTGGGTAGGACTAGCGGGAGAACCCAGTACTTC. This sequence encodes CSVVGRTSGRTQYF. The full variable domain, its missing parts supplied by reference TRBV29-1 and TRBJ2-5, is SAVISQKPSRDICQRGTSLTIQCQVDSQVTMMFWYRQQPGQSLTLIATANQGSEATYESGFVIDKFPISRPNLTFSTLTVSNMSPEDSSIYLCSVVGRTSGRTQYFGPGTRLLVL.

In this sample, this clonotype turned up many times. The CDR3 DNA reads as TGTGCCACGGAAGGGGGGCGCGGGTCTAGCGGGAGGAATATCCATGAGCAGTTCTTC. As protein: CATEGGRGSSGRNIHEQFF. This rearrangement joins TRBV6-2 or TRBV6-3 to TRBJ2-1, with 11 bases identical to TRBD2. Germline V gene lookup returns CDR1 MNHEY and CDR2 SVGEGT. The J segment lost 8 bases and the V segment lost 10 bases, leaving 25 bases of the junction unmatched. The CDR3 extends over 19 amino acids.

In its sample, this clonotype was seen many times. This chain joins TRBV30 and TRBJ2-1; D possibly corresponds to TRBD2 (5 bases). Trimming shortened V by 3 bases and J by 3 bases, and 12 bases separated the two germline ends. The CDR3 loop spans 14 amino acids. Germline V gene sequence: CDR1 GTSNPN, CDR2 SVGIG (reference sequence). CDR3 region: CAWSVNEGYNEQFF. As DNA, the CDR3 is TGTGCCTGGAGCGTGAACGAGGGCTACAATGAGCAGTTCTTC.

The V gene is TRBV9, the J gene TRBJ2-5; D remains unclear. The V gene's germline CDR1 is SGDLS and CDR2 YYNGEE. The V gene lost 7 bases and the J gene lost 7 bases, with 17 bases spanning the gap. This CDR3 is built from 13 residues. The CDR3 loop reads CASAAAPWGTQYF. In DNA, the CDR3 is TGTGCCAGCGCGGCGGCACCATGGGGGACCCAGTACTTC. The variable domain in full, with the rest retrieved from reference TRBV9 and TRBJ2-5, is DSGVTQTPKHLITATGQRVTLRCSPRSGDLSVYWYQQSLDQGLQFLIQYYNGEERAKGNILERFSAQQFPDLHSELNLSSLELGDSALYFCASAAAPWGTQYFGPGTRLLVL.

This clonotype has ten or more counts. The chain combines TRBV28 with TRBJ2-7; the match to TRBD2 covers 15 bases. From germline, CDR1 is MDHEN and CDR2 SYDVKM. The V segment lost 6 bases and the J segment 5 bases; nucleotides outside the gene matches: 11. The CDR3 is 17 residues long. This CDR3 reads CASSILGLAGGSDEQYF. In nucleotides, the CDR3 is TGTGCCAGCAGCATCTTGGGACTAGCGGGGGGAAGCGACGAGCAGTACTTC.

This clonotype has ten or more counts. The chain combines TRBV5-1 with TRBJ2-3, with 9 bases aligning to TRBD1. CDR3 length: 14 residues. With 2 bases clipped from V and 5 bases from J, the junction kept 3 bases outside the gene matches. The germline CDR1 and CDR2 sequences are SGHRS and YFSETQ. The CDR3 region is CASSLQGAGDTQYF. The DNA for the CDR3 is TGCGCCAGCAGCTTACAGGGGGCTGGAGATACGCAGTATTTT. Full variable domain (missing parts from reference TRBV5-1 and TRBJ2-3): KAGVTQTPRYLIKTRGQQVTLSCSPISGHRSVSWYQQTPGQGLQFLFEYFSETQRNKGNFPGRFSGRQFSNSRSEMNVSTLELGDSALYLCASSLQGAGDTQYFGPGTRLTVL.

The chain uses TRBV9 and TRBJ2-7; 8 bases are a match to TRBD1. CDR3 length equals 13 residues. With 2 bases clipped from V and 5 bases from J, the junction kept 3 bases outside the gene matches. CDR1 and CDR2 (germline): SGDLS, YYNGEE. The CDR3 DNA follows: TGTGCCAGCAGCGTGACAGGGGCCCACGAGCAGTACTTC. It encodes CASSVTGAHEQYF.